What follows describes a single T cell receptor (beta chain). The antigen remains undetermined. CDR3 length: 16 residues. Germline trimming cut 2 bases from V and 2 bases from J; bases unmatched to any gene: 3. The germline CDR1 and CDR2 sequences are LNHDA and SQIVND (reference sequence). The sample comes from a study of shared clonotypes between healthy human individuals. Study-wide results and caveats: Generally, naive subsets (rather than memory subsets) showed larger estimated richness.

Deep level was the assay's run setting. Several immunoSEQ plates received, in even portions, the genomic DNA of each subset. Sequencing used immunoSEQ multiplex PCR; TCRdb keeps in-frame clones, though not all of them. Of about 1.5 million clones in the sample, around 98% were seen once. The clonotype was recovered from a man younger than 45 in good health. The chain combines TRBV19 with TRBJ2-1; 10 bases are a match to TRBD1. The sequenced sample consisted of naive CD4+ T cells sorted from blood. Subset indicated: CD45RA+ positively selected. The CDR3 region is CASSIRDRGPYNEQFF. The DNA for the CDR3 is TGTGCCAGTAGTATAAGGGACAGGGGTCCCTACAATGAGCAGTTCTTC. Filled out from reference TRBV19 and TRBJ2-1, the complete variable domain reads DGGITQSPKYLFRKEGQNVTLSCEQNLNHDAMYWYRQDPGQGLRLIYYSQIVNDFQKGDIAEGYSVSREKKESFPLTVTSAQKNPTAFYLCASSIRDRGPYNEQFFGPGTRLTVL.